A selection of T cell receptor beta chains follows, all from one sample in a study of follicular helper T cells after annual influenza vaccination. The table came from immunoSEQ multiplex PCR; TCRdb's copy has only in-frame clones and leaves some out. The table records roughly 15,000 clones, approximately 84% of them present only once. The sequenced sample was CXCR5+ CD38- circulating T follicular helper cells from blood, obtained 7 days after influenza vaccination. Receptors originate from an adult who received the influenza vaccine. Each CDR3 is given with its conserved first and last residue. D genes are given only for firm matches. Clone size is not always given. Where it is, it says once, few, many or a class for expanded clones.

>NA|TRBV7-9|TRBJ2-3|NA
TGTGCCAGCAGCTTAGTATCTGCAGGGATCAGGACAGATACGCAGTATTTT
CASSLVSAGIRTDTQYF
>NA|TRBV6-6|TRBJ1-1|TRBD1
TGTGCCAGCAGCTCCCAGGGGGCTGACACTGAAGCTTTCTTT
CASSSQGADTEAFF
>NA|TRBV5-1|TRBJ2-1|NA
TGCGCCAGCAGCTTCCGCCTAGACAGTGAGCAGTTCTTC
CASSFRLDSEQFF
>NA|TRBV6-1|TRBJ2-4|NA
TGTGCCAGCACCCCCCTTGGGGGGGCTAATTACATTCAGTACTTC
CASTPLGGANYIQYF
>NA|TRBV2|TRBJ2-7|NA
TGTGCCAGCTCCAGGGGCAGGGAAGGAAACGAGCAGTACTTC
CASSRGREGNEQYF
>few|TRBV7-9|TRBJ1-4|NA
TGTGCCAGCAGCTTAGAGGCCAGGGGCGGGGAAAAACTGTTTTTT
CASSLEARGGEKLFF
>NA|TRBV4-1|TRBJ2-5|TRBD2
TGCGCCAGCAGCCAAGAACCCCCAACTAGCGGGGGGGCCCGAGAGACCCAGTACTTC
CASSQEPPTSGGARETQYF
>once|TRBV28|TRBJ1-5|TRBD1
TGTGCCAGCAGTTTATTTCGACAGGGAAAGCGGCATTTT
CASSLFRQGKRHF
>once|TRBV5-8|TRBJ2-5|NA
TGTGCCAGCAGCTTCGGGCGGGCCAACCAAGAGACCCAGTACTTC
CASSFGRANQETQYF
>NA|TRBV5-1|TRBJ2-5|TRBD2
TGCGCCAGCAGCTTGGAGTCCGGACTAGCCCAGTACTTC
CASSLESGLAQYF
>once|TRBV5-1|TRBJ2-3|TRBD2
TGCGCCAGCAGCTTGAGGCAGCGGGGGGCCACAGATACGCAGTATTTT
CASSLRQRGATDTQYF
>NA|TRBV5-5|TRBJ2-7|TRBD1
TGTGCCAGCAGCCTTATGGGACAGGGGATCTACGAGCAGTACTTC
CASSLMGQGIYEQYF
>NA|TRBV11-3|TRBJ2-3|TRBD1
TGTGCCAGCAGCTCACGGACAGGGGTTGGGGATACGCAGTATTTT
CASSSRTGVGDTQYF
>NA|TRBV7-6|TRBJ2-7|NA
TGTGCCAGCAGCTTAGCGTCGGACAGCAAATACGAGCAGTACTTC
CASSLASDSKYEQYF
>NA|TRBV6-5|TRBJ1-5|NA
TGTGCCAGCAGTCATTGGCAGGGTAATCAGCCCCAGCATTTT
CASSHWQGNQPQHF
>NA|TRBV7-9|TRBJ1-4|NA
TGTGCCAGCAGCCTAATGTATGGGCCCGTTAATGAAAAACTGTTTTTT
CASSLMYGPVNEKLFF
>NA|TRBV13|TRBJ2-2|NA
TGTGCCAGCAGCCCTCTGGCGGGGGCTTACACCGGGGAGCTGTTTTTT
CASSPLAGAYTGELFF
>NA|TRBV20-1|TRBJ2-7|TRBD1
TGCAGTGCGACAGGGGGATCCGAGCAGTACTTC
CSATGGSEQYF
>few|TRBV28|TRBJ1-4|TRBD1
TGTGCCAGCAGCCAGACAGGGGCTCGTGAAAAACTGTTTTTT
CASSQTGAREKLFF
>NA|TRBV7-2|TRBJ2-2|TRBD2
TGTGCCAGCGTCAGGGGACTAGCGGGAGGGGGCACCGGGGAGCTGTTTTTT
CASVRGLAGGGTGELFF
>NA|TRBV7-2|TRBJ2-1|TRBD1
TGTGCCAGCAGCTTCCGACAGGGGGATGAGCAGTTCTTC
CASSFRQGDEQFF
>NA|TRBV11-2|TRBJ2-6|NA
TGTGCCAGCAGCCCCGGCGTCAGGGTGGGGCTCTCTGGGGCCAACGTCCTGACTTTC
CASSPGVRVGLSGANVLTF
>NA|TRBV18|TRBJ2-7|TRBD1
TGTGCCAGCTCACCCTTAGGACAGGGGAGCCACGAGCAGTACTTC
CASSPLGQGSHEQYF
>NA|TRBV6-5|TRBJ2-7|NA
TGTGCCAGCGGACTGACATCAACCGGCTCGCGGGAGCAGTACTTC
CASGLTSTGSREQYF
>NA|TRBV15|TRBJ1-5|TRBD1
TGTGCCACCAGCAGAGAGGCAGGGGGATATAGCAATCAGCCCCAGCATTTT
CATSREAGGYSNQPQHF
>NA|TRBV10-3|TRBJ2-3|NA
TGTGCCATCAGTGAGAGAGGGCAGACTAGCACAGATACGCAGTATTTT
CAISERGQTSTDTQYF
>NA|TRBV27|TRBJ2-3|NA
TGTGCCAGCAGGCCCTCAAACGGGGATACGCAGTATTTT
CASRPSNGDTQYF
>NA|TRBV19|TRBJ1-5|NA
TGTGCCAGTAGGCCAGGGAGCAATCAGCCCCAGCATTTT
CASRPGSNQPQHF
>NA|TRBV5-1|TRBJ1-6|TRBD1
TGCGCCAGCAGCTCCGGGACAGCAAATTCACCCCTCCACTTT
CASSSGTANSPLHF
>NA|TRBV11-1|TRBJ2-7|TRBD1
TGTGCCAGCAGCTCTGACAGGGGCGAGCAGTACTTC
CASSSDRGEQYF
>NA|TRBV5-1|TRBJ2-1|TRBD2
TGCGCCAGCAGCTTGCTACCTGGGCTAGCGGGAGGCAATGAGCAGTTCTTC
CASSLLPGLAGGNEQFF
>NA|TRBV13|TRBJ2-2|NA
TGTGCCAGCAGCCACCCCCGGGGGAGGCTGTTTTTT
CASSHPRGRLFF
>NA|TRBV5-6|TRBJ1-2|TRBD1
TGTGCCAGCAGCATGGGACAGGGGGCAGTTGGCTACACCTTC
CASSMGQGAVGYTF
>few|TRBV2|TRBJ2-1|TRBD2
TGTGCCAGCAGTGGACTAGCGGACAATGAGCAGTTCTTC
CASSGLADNEQFF
>NA|TRBV7-2|TRBJ2-3|NA
TGTGCCAGCAGCTTCGGGGATACGCAGTATTTT
CASSFGDTQYF
>NA|TRBV19|TRBJ1-2|NA
TGTGCCAGTAGTACCCCGTCCCAGGGCGCTACGGGCTACACCTTC
CASSTPSQGATGYTF
>few|TRBV4-1|TRBJ2-6|TRBD1
TGCGCCAGCAGCCAAAGAACTCTCAGGGGGCAGGGTGGGGCCAACGTCCTGACTTTC
CASSQRTLRGQGGANVLTF
>NA|TRBV15|TRBJ2-7|TRBD1
TGTGCCACCAGCAGTGAGGGCTCCTGGGACAGCTACTACGAGCAGTACTTC
CATSSEGSWDSYYEQYF
>NA|TRBV13|TRBJ2-1|NA
TGTGCCAGCAGCTTCGTGCCAGGGCAGTCCTACAATGAGCAGTTCTTC
CASSFVPGQSYNEQFF
>NA|TRBV7-2|TRBJ2-7|NA
TGTGCCAGCAGCGCTGAACAGGGCCGCTACGAGCAGTACTTC
CASSAEQGRYEQYF
>NA|TRBV25-1|TRBJ2-1|NA
TGTGCCAGCAGTGAAAATCTTGGGGGCTATGGTGAGCAGTTCTTC
CASSENLGGYGEQFF
>NA|TRBV2|TRBJ1-4|TRBD1
TGTGCCAGCAGTAGCAGGGGGAATGAAAAACTGTTTTTT
CASSSRGNEKLFF
>NA|TRBV19|TRBJ1-2|TRBD1
TGTGCCAGTACCGGACAGGGTGGCTATGGCTACACCTTC
CASTGQGGYGYTF
>NA|TRBV7-2|TRBJ2-1|NA
TGTGCCAGCAGCCCAGACAATGAGCAGTTCTTC
CASSPDNEQFF
>NA|TRBV4-2|TRBJ2-4|NA
TGTGCCAGCAGCCAAGGAACAGGACAGAAATTACTAGCCAAAAACATTCAGTACTTC
CASSQGTGQKLLAKNIQYF
>NA|TRBV6-1|TRBJ2-5|NA
TGTGCCAGCAGTGATTTACAGGGTGGAAAAGAGACCCAGTACTTC
CASSDLQGGKETQYF
>NA|TRBV5-1|TRBJ2-2|TRBD2
TGCGCCAGCAGAGCGGGAAGGAGCAGCGGGGAGCTGTTTTTT
CASRAGRSSGELFF
>NA|TRBV4-1|TRBJ2-7|NA
TGCGCCAGCAGCCCTCCCTACCCTAGACGCGACGAGCAGTACTTC
CASSPPYPRRDEQYF
>NA|TRBV29-1|TRBJ2-6|NA
TGCAGCGTTGCCTTAGTTGGCTCTGGGGCCAACGTCCTGACTTTC
CSVALVGSGANVLTF